The present T cell receptor (beta chain) was sequenced within a study of T-cell reconstitution after alpha-beta-depleted transplantation in children. Researchers prepared the TCRbeta library using unique molecular identifiers, the study reports. Using its own MiXCR run on the PCR reads, TCRdb lists one record per CDR3 protein. Of about 130,000 distinct CDR3 sequences detected, around 9.8% appear once; the ten largest clones hold 24%. The CDR3 loop spans 13 amino acids. The V segment lost 7 bases and the J segment 3 bases; nucleotides outside the gene matches: 3. Looked up from germline, CDR1 is DFQATT and CDR2 is SNEGSKA (reference sequence).

The clonotype originates from a girl under three years old who had a stem cell transplant for combined immunodeficiency, so the T cells may come from the graft donor. The material was PBMCs, mostly from graft donor cells, obtained 180 days after TCRalphabeta/CD19-depleted stem cell transplant. V is TRBV20-1 and J is TRBJ2-7, with 13 bases matching TRBD2. CDR3 region: CSVRTSGGYEQYF. In DNA, the CDR3 is TGCAGTGTCAGGACTAGCGGGGGCTACGAGCAGTACTTC.